Listed below are T cell receptor beta chains from one sample, sequenced in a study of blood T cell repertoires in COVID-19. Here immunoSEQ multiplex PCR was the method, and the copy in TCRdb shows in-frame clones only, minus some. Of more than 150,000 clones in the sample, 75% to 90% are singletons; the top ten hold around 2.5%. Source material: peripheral blood. The receptors were gathered from a woman in her seventies with acute or convalescent COVID-19. Each CDR3 is given with its conserved first and last residue. Each record gives: CDR3 DNA, CDR3 protein, D gene, clone size, J gene, V gene. A D gene is named only where the DNA matches it firmly. Only some rows state a clone size, as once, few, many or a class for expanded clones.

TGCGCCAGCAGCCAAGCGGGAGGGTCGACTGAAAAACTGTTTTTT	CASSQAGGSTEKLFF	-	-	TRBJ1-4	TRBV4-3
TGTGCCTGGAGAGCCTTCGAGGGGGGGTCTGGAAACACCATATATTTT	CAWRAFEGGSGNTIYF	-	-	TRBJ1-3	TRBV30
TGTGCCAGCAGTTCGGGTAGCGGGGGGGGCGGCACAGATACGCAGTATTTT	CASSSGSGGGGTDTQYF	TRBD2	-	TRBJ2-3	TRBV28
TGTGCCAGCTCATCAACACAGGGATCTAACTATAATTCACCCCTCCACTTT	CASSSTQGSNYNSPLHF	-	-	TRBJ1-6	TRBV18
TGCAGTGCTAGTTTAGCGGGGGGGCTATCTGTGAGCAATGAGCAGTTCTTC	CSASLAGGLSVSNEQFF	TRBD2	-	TRBJ2-1	TRBV20-1
TGTGCCAGCAGCAAGTTCAGTATGAACACTGAAGCTTTCTTT	CASSKFSMNTEAFF	-	-	TRBJ1-1	TRBV21-1
TGTGCCAGTAGTATATCCGGACAGGGTAGAAATTCACCCCTCCACTTT	CASSISGQGRNSPLHF	TRBD1	-	TRBJ1-6	TRBV19
TGTGCCAGCCGACAAGGACAGACCGTGAATCAGCCCCAGCATTTT	CASRQGQTVNQPQHF	-	once	TRBJ1-5	TRBV27
TGTGCCAGCAGAGAGGGACTAGCGGGATCCTACGAGCAGTACTTC	CASREGLAGSYEQYF	TRBD2	few	TRBJ2-7	TRBV7-2
TGTGCCAGCAGCCTCCTAGCGGGGGGGATCGGTGAGCAGTTCTTC	CASSLLAGGIGEQFF	TRBD2	-	TRBJ2-1	TRBV7-2
TGTGCCAGCAGCCAAGTAGGGACAGGGAGAGGCTATGGCTACACCTTC	CASSQVGTGRGYGYTF	TRBD1	-	TRBJ1-2	TRBV3-1/TRBV3-2
TGTGCCAGCGGAACCCGACAGGAATGGGTAGGGTACAATGAGCAGTTCTTC	CASGTRQEWVGYNEQFF	-	-	TRBJ2-1	TRBV11-2
TGTGCCAGCAGTCCTTGGAATCGATACAAGACAGGGACCTCCTACGAGCAGTACTTC	CASSPWNRYKTGTSYEQYF	TRBD1	-	TRBJ2-7	TRBV27
TGTGCCAGCAAGACTCCCAGCGGGGCCAGGGGGACCCAGTACTTC	CASKTPSGARGTQYF	-	-	TRBJ2-5	TRBV6-6
TGTGCCAGCAGTTACGGGCAGGGGAACACCGGGGAGCTGTTTTTT	CASSYGQGNTGELFF	-	-	TRBJ2-2	TRBV6-2/TRBV6-3
TGCGCCAGCAGCTTGGTCTTGAAAATGACAGGGGCTCACATGAACACTGAAGCTTTCTTT	CASSLVLKMTGAHMNTEAFF	TRBD1	-	TRBJ1-1	TRBV5-1
TGTGCCAGCAGTGGACAGTATAGCAATCAGCCCCAGCATTTT	CASSGQYSNQPQHF	-	-	TRBJ1-5	TRBV2
TGCGCCAGCAGCTTGGACGCGGGTAACACTGAAGCTTTCTTT	CASSLDAGNTEAFF	-	-	TRBJ1-1	TRBV5-1
TGCGCCAGCAGCTCAGACCCAACGGGTGGAAACACCATATATTTT	CASSSDPTGGNTIYF	-	-	TRBJ1-3	TRBV4-3
TGTGCCAGCAGCTGGCGTGAGCCACGGGCAGGGGGCCAGCCCCAGCATTTT	CASSWREPRAGGQPQHF	TRBD1	-	TRBJ1-5	TRBV27
TGTGCCAGCAGTGTCGGCGAGGTAGGACTTAGTGGCTACACCTTC	CASSVGEVGLSGYTF	-	-	TRBJ1-2	TRBV2
TGTGCCTGGAGTGCCGGGCGGGAGGCGGGTGAGCAGTTCTTC	CAWSAGREAGEQFF	TRBD2	-	TRBJ2-1	TRBV30
TGTGCCAGCAGCTCGACAGGGGCGGGCACTGAAGCTTTCTTT	CASSSTGAGTEAFF	TRBD1	-	TRBJ1-1	TRBV7-2